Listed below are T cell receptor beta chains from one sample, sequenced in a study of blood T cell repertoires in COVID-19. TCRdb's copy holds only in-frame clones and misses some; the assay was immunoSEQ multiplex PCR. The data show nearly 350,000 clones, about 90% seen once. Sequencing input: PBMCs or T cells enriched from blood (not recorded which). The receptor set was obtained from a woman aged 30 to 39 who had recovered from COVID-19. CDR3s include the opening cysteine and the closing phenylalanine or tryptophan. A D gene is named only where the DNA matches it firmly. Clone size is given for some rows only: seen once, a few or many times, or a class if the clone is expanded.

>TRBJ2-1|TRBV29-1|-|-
CSVETGRNEQFF
TGCAGCGTTGAGACAGGGAGGAATGAGCAGTTCTTC
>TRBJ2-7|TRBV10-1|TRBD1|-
CASSESDRAKSYEQYF
TGCGCCAGCAGTGAGTCCGACAGGGCAAAATCCTACGAGCAGTACTTC
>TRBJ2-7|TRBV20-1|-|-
CSASWPYEQYF
TGCAGTGCTAGCTGGCCGTACGAGCAGTACTTC
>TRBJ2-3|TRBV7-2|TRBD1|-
CASSPTGGTDTQYF
TGTGCCAGCAGCCCTACAGGGGGCACAGATACGCAGTATTTT
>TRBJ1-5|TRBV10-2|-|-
CASGSRTRGSGQPQHF
TGCGCCAGCGGGTCGAGGACCCGCGGGTCCGGGCAGCCCCAGCATTTT
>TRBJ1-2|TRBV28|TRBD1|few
CASSSQGALYGYTF
TGTGCCAGCAGTTCGCAGGGGGCCCTCTATGGCTACACCTTC
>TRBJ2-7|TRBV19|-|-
CASSTRLEEQYF
TGTGCCAGTAGTACCCGCCTGGAGGAGCAGTACTTC
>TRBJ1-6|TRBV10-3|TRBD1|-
CAISVYKEQGNNSPLHF
TGTGCCATCAGTGTCTATAAGGAACAGGGGAATAATTCACCCCTCCACTTT
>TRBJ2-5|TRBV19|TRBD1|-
CASSQDRQQETQYF
TGTGCCAGTAGTCAGGACAGGCAGCAAGAGACCCAGTACTTC
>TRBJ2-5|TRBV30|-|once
CAWERGETQYF
TGTGCCTGGGAGCGCGGGGAGACCCAGTACTTC
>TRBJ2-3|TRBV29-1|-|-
CSVDTHLLGRTDTQYF
TGCAGCGTTGACACCCACCTATTGGGCCGAACAGATACGCAGTATTTT
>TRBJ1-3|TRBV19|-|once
CASSMDRPRNTIYF
TGTGCCAGTAGTATGGACAGACCCAGAAACACCATATATTTT
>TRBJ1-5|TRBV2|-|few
CASSEAATPDQPQHF
TGTGCCAGCAGTGAAGCGGCAACACCAGATCAGCCCCAGCATTTT